These 9 T cell receptor beta chains were sequenced from one sample in a study of human T cells and chemical hapten exposure (dated by TCRdb to the early 2020s). The library was made by RACE. Sequencing took place on a NextSeq 500. TCRdb cleaned the public reads at Q25 with fastp, built clones with MiXCR and kept in-frame beta chains. For every CDR3 protein sequence, its rows merge into one entry that carries the most common genes and DNA. The sample table shows around 380,000 distinct CDR3 sequences, and 4.8% are seen once. The ten largest clones represent 2% to 2.5% of the sample. Per the publication, the time point label means: patch test 1, 2 weeks after DPC sensitization. Reading the label with the study, this specimen's treatment or condition is: therapeutic diphenylcyclopropenone sensitization with weekly scalp DPC. The material sequenced was whole blood, taken in connection with sensitization to the hapten diphenylcyclopropenone (DPC). The receptors here all came from a woman aged 45-65 years with alopecia areata. Some clones in this sample may be carry-over from other donors' samples.

This clonotype was recorded many times. The chain couples TRBV6-1 to TRBJ2-3, with 7 bases fitting TRBD1. Germline lookup yields CDR1 MNHNS and CDR2 SASEGT. J lost 11 bases, V lost 6 bases, and 11 bases had no gene match. The CDR3 has 13 residues. The CDR3 DNA reads TGTGCCAGCAGCCAGGGGCAGGGGGTTCGGCAGTATTTT. It translates to CASSQGQGVRQYF.

This clonotype has at least ten counts. CDR3: CASSLTSPGAKNIQYF. The CDR3 DNA sequence: TGTGCCAGCAGCTTAACTTCTCCCGGAGCCAAAAACATTCAGTACTTC. The J gene is TRBJ2-4, the V gene TRBV7-2; D call uncertain. The CDR3 contains 16 residues. Germline CDR1 reads SGHTA; CDR2 reads FQGNSA. V was pared by 2 bases and J by 0 bases, with 11 bases between.

This clonotype came up many times. The V and J genes are TRBV6-5 and TRBJ1-1; the D gene is possibly TRBD1 (5 bases). The length of the CDR3 is 16 residues. V dropped 2 bases and J dropped 6 bases, with 19 bases sitting between them. The germline V gene has CDR1 MNHEY and CDR2 SVGAGI. For the CDR3, the DNA is TGTGCCAGCAGTTACCAGGGTCCCCCCCAACTTGCTGAAGCTTTCTTT. This codes for CASSYQGPPQLAEAFF.

This clonotype was counted a few times. The rearrangement links TRBV5-5 to TRBJ2-5; no clear D. There are 15 residues in the CDR3. The germline V and J ends were trimmed by 4 bases and 5 bases, with 18 bases remaining between them. Germline CDR1 is SGHKS and CDR2 is YYEKEE (reference sequence). DNA for the CDR3: TGTGCCAGCAGCCCTAGTAACGGACCGGCTGAGACCCAGTACTTC. The encoded protein is CASSPSNGPAETQYF.

For this clonotype: This may stem from a read error, because a much larger clone lies one nucleotide away. The CDR3 does not close with the conserved phenylalanine or tryptophan, likely indicating a read error. The chain recombines TRBV7-6 with TRBJ1-1; 7 nucleotides align to TRBD1. Losses at the gene ends were 4 bases for V and 0 bases for J; bases not matched to a gene: 5. Germline CDR1 is SGHVS and CDR2 is FNYEAQ. The CDR3 has 15 residues. The CDR3 DNA reads as TGTGCCAGCAGCTATTTACAGGGGATGAACACTGAAGCTTTCCTT. Residues: CASSYLQGMNTEAFL.

This clonotype was counted ten times or more. The chain is built from TRBV16 and TRBJ2-7, with 7 bases that match TRBD1. The CDR3 extends over 15 amino acids. Germline CDR1 reads KGHSY; CDR2 reads FQNENV. The trim removed 0 bases at V and 6 bases at J, leaving 8 bases unmatched. CDR3 bases: TGTGCCAGCAGCCAATCCTCATACAGGGGTTTCGAGCAGTACTTC. Protein: CASSQSSYRGFEQYF.

This clonotype occurred many times. V usage is TRBV12-3 or TRBV12-4 and J usage is TRBJ1-5; weak D call: TRBD1 (5 bases). The CDR3 has 15 residues. The ends were cut back, 0 bases at V and 1 base at J, with 7 bases in the middle. CDR3 nucleotides: TGTGCCAGCAGTTTAGCTGGGGCCAGCAATCAGCCCCAGCATTTT. The encoded protein is CASSLAGASNQPQHF.

The rearrangement uses TRBV12-3 or TRBV12-4 and TRBJ2-5; TRBD1 aligns across 9 bases. This CDR3 contains 14 residues. Unmatched junction bases numbered 7, after V lost 6 bases and J lost 5 bases. CDR3 residues: CASSHRGRGETQYF. The CDR3 DNA is TGTGCCAGCAGCCACAGGGGGCGCGGGGAGACCCAGTACTTC.

This clonotype was seen at least ten times. The V call is TRBV10-3, the J call TRBJ2-1; 7 bases align to TRBD1. The trim removed 8 bases at V and 5 bases at J, leaving 6 bases unmatched. The CDR3 is 13 residues long. Germline loops: CDR1 ENHRY, CDR2 SYGVKD. Here the CDR3 DNA reads TGTGCCATCTCAACAGGGGTTGACAATGAGCAGTTCTTC. Encoded protein: CAISTGVDNEQFF.